This T cell receptor beta chain was observed in a study of T cells in tuberculosis. The CDR3 has 12 residues. V was pared by 10 bases and J by 1 base, with 10 bases between. Germline-derived CDR1 and CDR2 are SNHLY and FYNNEI. Produced via immunoSEQ multiplex PCR; TCRdb's table is partial and in-frame only. The data contain roughly 30,000 clones, more than 70% of them singletons. Time point of the sample: new active TB diagnosis, blood taken before or within 7 days of starting treatment. The starting material was PBMCs, obtained at tuberculosis diagnosis. The source of this sequence is an adult with tuberculosis. V is TRBV2 and J is TRBJ1-2, with no clear D. CDR3 DNA: TGTGCCACCAAGGCGGGTAACTATGGCTACACCTTC. This sequence encodes CATKAGNYGYTF.